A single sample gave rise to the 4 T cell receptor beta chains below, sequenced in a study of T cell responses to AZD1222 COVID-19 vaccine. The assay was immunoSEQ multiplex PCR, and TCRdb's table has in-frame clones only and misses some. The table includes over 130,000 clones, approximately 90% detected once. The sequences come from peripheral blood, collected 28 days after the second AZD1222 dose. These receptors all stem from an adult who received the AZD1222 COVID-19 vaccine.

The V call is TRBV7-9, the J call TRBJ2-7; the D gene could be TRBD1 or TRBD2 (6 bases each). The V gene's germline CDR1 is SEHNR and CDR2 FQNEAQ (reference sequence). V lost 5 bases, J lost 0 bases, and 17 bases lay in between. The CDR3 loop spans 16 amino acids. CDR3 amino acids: CASSPPGAGSSYEQYF. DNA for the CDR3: TGTGCCAGCAGCCCGCCGGGGGCGGGGAGCTCCTACGAGCAGTACTTC.

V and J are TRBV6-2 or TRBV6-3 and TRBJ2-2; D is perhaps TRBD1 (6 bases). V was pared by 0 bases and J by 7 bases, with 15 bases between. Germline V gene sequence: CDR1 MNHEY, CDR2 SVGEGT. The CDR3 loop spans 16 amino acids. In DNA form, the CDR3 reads TGTGCCAGCAGTTACTCTACAGGGTCACGAGTCGGGGAGCTGTTTTTT. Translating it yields CASSYSTGSRVGELFF.

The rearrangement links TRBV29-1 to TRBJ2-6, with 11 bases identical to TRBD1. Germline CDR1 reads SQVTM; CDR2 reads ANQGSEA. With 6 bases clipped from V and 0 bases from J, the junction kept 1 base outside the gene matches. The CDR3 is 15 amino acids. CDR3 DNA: TGCAGCGTGGGGACAGGGGGCTCTGGGGCCAACGTCCTGACTTTC. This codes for CSVGTGGSGANVLTF.

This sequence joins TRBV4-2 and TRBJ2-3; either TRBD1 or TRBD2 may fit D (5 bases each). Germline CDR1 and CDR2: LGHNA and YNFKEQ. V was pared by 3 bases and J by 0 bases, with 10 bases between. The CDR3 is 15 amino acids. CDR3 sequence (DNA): TGTGCCAGCAGCCAGGGGACCCTAAGCACAGATACGCAGTATTTT. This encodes CASSQGTLSTDTQYF.